Presented here are 31 T cell receptor beta chains from one specimen sequenced in a study of control samples from healthy donors and cancer patients (dated by TCRdb to about 2020). Library method: the immunoSEQ multiplex PCR assay. In TCRdb, the immuneACCESS table is reduced to in-frame sequences with V and J assigned. These tables do not hold every clone; where another copy was compared, an unresolved V gene accounts for under half, and the others remain unexplained. Across this sample there are tens of thousands of clones, with 80% to 95% seen only once. More than 20% of the sample comes from the top ten. The material sequenced was PBMCs. The receptors originated from a woman aged 40 to 50 with head and neck cancer.

This sequence joins TRBV19 and TRBJ1-5; D is ambiguous. This CDR3 has 15 residues. Trimming stripped 4 bases from V and 2 bases from J, with 12 bases between. CDR1 is LNHDA and CDR2 is SQIVND in the germline V gene (reference sequence). The CDR3 region has the DNA TGTGCCAGTAGTACCCAGCCGATCCGCAATCAGCCCCAGCATTTT. Translated: CASSTQPIRNQPQHF.

The chain joins TRBV2 to TRBJ2-1; TRBD2 matches 7 bases. CDR1 is SNHLY, CDR2 FYNNEI, per germline. The V and J ends lost 7 bases and 4 bases, in that order; junction bases with no gene match: 4. This CDR3 region has 13 residues. The CDR3 region has the DNA TGTGCCAGCACCCGGGGGGAGTACAATGAGCAGTTCTTC. This translates into CASTRGEYNEQFF.

In DNA form, the CDR3 reads TGTGCCAGCAGCTCTCTACAGGGAAGAGGGCCCAATGAGCAGTTCTTC. Translating it yields CASSSLQGRGPNEQFF. The chain joins TRBV7-9 to TRBJ2-1; the D gene is possibly TRBD1 (6 bases). Looked up from germline, CDR1 is SEHNR and CDR2 is FQNEAQ (reference sequence). The CDR3 has 16 amino acids. The ends were cut back, 4 bases at V and 6 bases at J, with 19 bases in the middle.

The chain is built from TRBV2 and TRBJ2-7; D may be TRBD2 (7 bases). The CDR3 extends over 14 amino acids. Germline assignment: CDR1 SNHLY and CDR2 FYNNEI. Trimming removed 3 bases at V and 2 bases at J, with 11 bases between. CDR3 bases: TGTGCCAGCAGTGAGCAGGGGACTACCTACGAGCAGTACTTC. Translating gives CASSEQGTTYEQYF.

The chain couples TRBV30 to TRBJ1-6; D is unclear. The germline V gene has CDR1 GTSNPN and CDR2 SVGIG (reference sequence). This CDR3 region has 17 residues. Trimming took 2 bases from V and 0 from J, leaving 14 bases between them. In DNA form, the CDR3 reads TGTGCCTGGAGTTTTGTGCGGACGAGCTCCTATAATTCACCCCTCCACTTT. Translation gives CAWSFVRTSSYNSPLHF.

This chain joins TRBV9 and TRBJ1-2; D may be TRBD1 (6 bases). V lost 4 bases and J 4 bases, leaving 11 bases between the germline ends. Germline CDR1 reads SGDLS; CDR2 reads YYNGEE. This CDR3 is 13 amino acids long. For the CDR3, the DNA is TGTGCCAGCAGCCCCCGGACAGCCTATGGCTACACCTTC. Translation gives CASSPRTAYGYTF.

The chain uses TRBV5-1 and TRBJ2-3, with D perhaps given as TRBD1 or TRBD2 (5 bases each). The CDR3 consists of 17 residues. V lost 4 bases and J lost 4, with 22 bases in between. Germline CDR1 SGHRS, CDR2 YFSETQ. DNA of the CDR3: TGCGCCAGCAGCCTCACTCGGACACTAGGCGCCGCAGATACGCAGTATTTT. As protein: CASSLTRTLGAADTQYF.

V gene TRBV4-1 combines with J gene TRBJ2-1; maybe TRBD2 (6 bases). Trimming left V 0 bases short and J 8 bases short, with 17 bases between. The CDR3 is 16 amino acids. Germline V CDR1 and CDR2: MGHRA, YSYEKL. CDR3 amino acids: CASSQDRDTGGDEQFF. The CDR3, as DNA: TGCGCCAGCAGCCAAGATCGCGACACCGGGGGTGATGAGCAGTTCTTC.

The table lists this clone with a count of one. The V and J genes are TRBV5-1 and TRBJ2-6; no clear D gene. Germline V gene lookup returns CDR1 SGHRS and CDR2 YFSETQ. The CDR3 is 15 amino acids. V gave up 0 bases and J gave up 2 bases, with 6 bases separating them. The CDR3 region has the DNA TGCGCCAGCAGCTTGGGACACCCTGGGGCCAACGTCCTGACTTTC. The encoded protein is CASSLGHPGANVLTF.

The rearrangement joins TRBV27 to TRBJ2-7; D unresolved. V gave up 3 bases and J gave up 0 bases, with 9 bases separating them. The CDR3 totals 14 residues. CDR1 is MNHEY, CDR2 SMNVEV, per germline (reference sequence). The CDR3 nucleotides are TGTGCCAGCAGTTTGGGATCTCTCTCCTACGAGCAGTACTTC. Its protein product is CASSLGSLSYEQYF.

The V call is TRBV5-1, the J call TRBJ1-1; maybe TRBD1 (6 bases). Trimming took off 2 bases at V and 4 bases at J, with 12 bases between the two ends. The CDR3 runs to 14 residues. CDR1 and CDR2 (germline): SGHRS, YFSETQ. For the CDR3, the DNA is TGCGCCAGCAGCTTCACGCAGGGGAGCACTGAAGCTTTCTTT. The encoded protein is CASSFTQGSTEAFF. Looking up the rest from reference TRBV5-1 and TRBJ1-1 gives the full variable domain: KAGVTQTPRYLIKTRGQQVTLSCSPISGHRSVSWYQQTPGQGLQFLFEYFSETQRNKGNFPGRFSGRQFSNSRSEMNVSTLELGDSALYLCASSFTQGSTEAFFGQGTRLTVV.

CDR3 bases: TGCAGTGCTAGTATTCCCGGGACTAGCGCTAACAATGAGCAGTTCTTC. This codes for CSASIPGTSANNEQFF. V usage is TRBV20-1 and J usage is TRBJ2-1; TRBD2 agrees at 10 bases. The CDR3 is made up of 16 amino acids. The V and J ends lost 3 bases and 5 bases, in that order; junction bases with no gene match: 10. Looked up from germline, CDR1 is DFQATT and CDR2 is SNEGSKA (reference sequence).

The gene calls are TRBV4-2 and TRBJ2-7; weak D call: TRBD2 (6 bases). CDR1 LGHNA and CDR2 YNFKEQ come from the germline V gene. Trimming pared 1 base from V and 0 bases from J, leaving 16 bases between. This CDR3 region has 17 residues. CDR3 residues: CASSQVSGEISSYEQYF. CDR3 coding DNA: TGTGCCAGCAGCCAAGTTAGCGGAGAGATCAGCTCCTACGAGCAGTACTTC.

As DNA, the CDR3 is TGTGCCAGCAGTCCACTGACGCAAGAGACCCAGTACTTC. This translates into CASSPLTQETQYF. The chain carries TRBV5-4 and TRBJ2-5; no definite D call. The CDR3 runs 13 residues. Germline-derived CDR1 and CDR2 are SGHNT and YYREEE (reference sequence). V was cut by 5 bases and J by 2 bases, with 10 bases left in between.

The chain combines TRBV10-3 with TRBJ1-5; D is unclear. This CDR3 has 16 residues. Trimming stripped 4 bases from V and 4 bases from J, with 17 bases between. Germline loops: CDR1 ENHRY, CDR2 SYGVKD. CDR3 DNA sequence: TGTGCCATCAGTGCCTCGGAGGGTTATGAAAATCAGCCCCAGCATTTT. This sequence encodes CAISASEGYENQPQHF.

The rearrangement uses TRBV6-5 and TRBJ1-1, with D uncertain. CDR3 length equals 13 residues. V lost 6 bases and J 4 bases, leaving 12 bases between the germline ends. CDR1 is MNHEY, CDR2 SVGAGI, per germline. The CDR3 loop reads CASSVHSGTEAFF. The CDR3 region has the DNA TGTGCCAGCAGCGTCCACTCCGGCACTGAAGCTTTCTTT.

The rearrangement uses TRBV10-2 and TRBJ1-4; 7 positions agree with TRBD1. This CDR3 region has 14 residues. V shed 7 bases, J shed 8 bases, and the junction held 10 bases outside the gene matches. Per the germline V gene, CDR1 is WSHSY and CDR2 is SAAADI. CDR3 amino acids: CASKPEGAREKLFF. CDR3 DNA: TGCGCCAGCAAGCCGGAGGGGGCGAGGGAAAAACTGTTTTTT.

This sequence joins TRBV10-2 and TRBJ2-7, with TRBD2 matching 8 bases. Germline V lookup: CDR1 WSHSY, CDR2 SAAADI. The CDR3 is 15 residues long. With 4 bases clipped from V and 2 bases from J, the junction kept 7 bases outside the gene matches. The CDR3 coding sequence is TGCGCCAGCAGTGCGGGGGGGACTACGACCTACGAGCAGTACTTC. Its translation is CASSAGGTTTYEQYF.

This chain joins TRBV7-6 and TRBJ1-1, with no clear D. V gave up 4 bases and J gave up 5 bases, with 20 bases separating them. The CDR3 loop spans 16 amino acids. The germline V gene has CDR1 SGHVS and CDR2 FNYEAQ. As DNA, the CDR3 is TGTGCCAGCAGCTCGTCCCTAGGCGGGGTGGGGACTGAAGCTTTCTTT. Translating gives CASSSSLGGVGTEAFF.

This clone was recorded only once. The rearrangement joins TRBV10-3 to TRBJ1-4, with D uncertain. The CDR3 has 13 residues. Trimming cost V 4 bases and J 5 bases, with 8 bases left between them. The germline gives CDR1 ENHRY, CDR2 SYGVKD. This CDR3 is CAISASENEKLFF. The DNA for the CDR3 is TGTGCCATCAGTGCCAGCGAAAATGAAAAACTGTTTTTT.

The V gene is TRBV4-1, the J gene TRBJ2-1; 10 nucleotides align to TRBD2. The CDR3 consists of 18 residues. The V segment lost 3 bases and the J segment 0 bases; nucleotides outside the gene matches: 8. Germline CDR1 is MGHRA and CDR2 is YSYEKL. The CDR3 is CASSHEASGRVSYNEQFF. CDR3 bases: TGCGCCAGCAGCCATGAGGCGAGCGGGAGGGTCTCCTACAATGAGCAGTTCTTC.

This rearrangement joins TRBV6-6 to TRBJ1-2, with D possibly matching TRBD1 (6 bases). Trimming removed 7 bases from V and 4 bases from J, with 13 bases in between. The CDR3 totals 13 residues. Germline CDR1 reads MNHNY; CDR2 reads SVGAGI (reference sequence). This CDR3 is CASNPTGLYGYTF. The CDR3 DNA is TGTGCCAGCAACCCGACAGGACTCTATGGCTACACCTTC.

The chain is built from TRBV18 and TRBJ2-1; no firm D call. Per the germline V gene, CDR1 is KGHSH and CDR2 is LQKENI. V was pared by 3 bases and J by 7 bases, with 13 bases between. The CDR3 runs to 14 residues. Here the CDR3 reads CASSPPDVGNEQFF. As DNA, the CDR3 is TGTGCCAGCTCACCCCCGGACGTTGGAAATGAGCAGTTCTTC.

V and J are TRBV10-3 and TRBJ1-2; D is unclear. Germline loops: CDR1 ENHRY, CDR2 SYGVKD. The CDR3 runs 15 residues. V was shortened by 2 bases and J by 4 bases, with 14 bases between the two germline ends. CDR3: CAISEGVSLGYGYTF. The CDR3 nucleotides read TGTGCCATCAGTGAGGGGGTCTCTTTAGGCTATGGCTACACCTTC.

This CDR3 reads CASSPGQGAGEAFF. For the CDR3, the DNA is TGTGCCAGCAGCCCGGGACAGGGGGCGGGTGAAGCTTTCTTT. The rearrangement joins TRBV5-4 to TRBJ1-1, with 12 bases aligning to TRBD1. This CDR3 is built from 14 residues. CDR1 is SGHNT, CDR2 YYREEE, per germline (reference sequence). V gave up 4 bases and J gave up 7 bases; unmatched junction bases: 5.

In its sample, this clone was seen a few times. The V call is TRBV4-2, the J call TRBJ2-5, with D perhaps assigned TRBD1 or TRBD2 (5 bases each). V lost 4 bases and J lost 3, with 12 bases in between. The CDR3 runs to 14 residues. Per the germline V gene, CDR1 is LGHNA and CDR2 is YNFKEQ. As DNA, the CDR3 is TGTGCCAGCAGCCTAGGGACGGGCAAAGAGACCCAGTACTTC. The encoded protein is CASSLGTGKETQYF.

In this sample, this clone turned up a few times. The chain employs TRBV6-5 and TRBJ1-2, with D unclear. V lost 6 bases to trimming and J lost 0 bases, with 8 bases between them. This CDR3 has 13 residues. Germline assignment: CDR1 MNHEY and CDR2 SVGAGI. The CDR3 DNA reads as TGTGCCAGCAGAGCGACTTCTAACTATGGCTACACCTTC. Amino acid sequence: CASRATSNYGYTF.

The chain couples TRBV5-1 to TRBJ2-5; the D gene could be TRBD1 or TRBD2 (5 bases each). The V gene lost 2 bases and the J gene lost 3 bases, with 8 bases spanning the gap. The V gene's germline CDR1 is SGHRS and CDR2 YFSETQ. The CDR3 is made up of 13 amino acids. The CDR3 DNA is TGCGCCAGCAGCTTCCAGGGAGAAGAGACCCAGTACTTC. Protein sequence: CASSFQGEETQYF.

The chain uses TRBV11-2 and TRBJ2-7; weak D call: TRBD2 (5 bases). Trimming removed 5 bases from V and 3 bases from J, with 14 bases in between. Per the germline V gene, CDR1 is SGHAT and CDR2 is FQNNGV. CDR3 length: 14 amino acids. CDR3 protein: CASSPTSGSYEQYF. The CDR3 nucleotides are TGTGCCAGCAGCCCTACTTCGGGGAGCTACGAGCAGTACTTC.

This chain joins TRBV7-7 and TRBJ2-5, with 10 positions matching TRBD1. The CDR3 loop spans 17 amino acids. Germline loops: CDR1 SSHAT, CDR2 FNYEAQ (reference sequence). V shed 5 bases, J shed 5 bases, and the junction held 14 bases outside the gene matches. In nucleotides, the CDR3 is TGTGCCAGCAGCAGAACGCCGGGACAGGGGATTAAGGAGACCCAGTACTTC. Its translation: CASSRTPGQGIKETQYF.

The V and J genes are TRBV12-5 and TRBJ2-1; weak D call: TRBD2 (5 bases). CDR1 is LGHNT, CDR2 FRNRAP, per germline. This CDR3 is 15 amino acids long. V lost 2 bases and J 8 bases, leaving 16 bases between the germline ends. The CDR3 reads CASGLTQISVDEQFF. The CDR3 DNA is TGTGCTAGTGGTTTGACCCAAATTAGCGTCGATGAGCAGTTCTTC.